This T cell receptor (beta chain) was documented in a study of blood T cell repertoires in COVID-19. Study-wide context: Some COVID-19 samples were acute and others convalescent; all came from the United States, Italy and Spain.

In the source study's methods: The authors estimated nucleated cell counts from reference gene primer amplification. Here immunoSEQ multiplex PCR was the method, and the copy in TCRdb shows in-frame clones only, minus some. V, J and clone size are taken as reported in that table, and D and trimming were inferred from the DNA itself. The sample has 200,000 to 250,000 clones; approximately 90% are singletons. The germline V and J ends were trimmed by 1 base and 4 bases, with 9 bases remaining between them. Germline CDR1 is SGDLS and CDR2 is YYNGEE. The CDR3 totals 14 residues. V gene TRBV9 combines with J gene TRBJ1-5; D might be TRBD1 (5 bases). This clonotype was obtained from a woman between 45 and 65 years old with COVID-19, enrolled during active disease. The sequencing input was peripheral blood. CDR3 in DNA: TGTGCCAGCAGCGTACAGGGAGGGAATCAGCCCCAGCATTTT. This translates into CASSVQGGNQPQHF.